This TCR beta chain was sequenced in a study of shared clonotypes between healthy human individuals. General study points: Naive CD4 clonotypes overlapped across a few donors at approximately 4.5%.

About this clone itself: Its antigen is unknown. Within the sample, other DNA sequences also encode this same CDR3.

Adults of Caucasian background living in Nashville, Tennessee made up all donors. Naive CD45RA+ and memory CD45RA-negative subsets were split from CD4+ cells. Data came from immunoSEQ multiplex PCR; TCRdb stores just in-frame clones and leaves some out. The repertoire includes about 1 million clones, around 76% of them detected once, and roughly 1.4% sits in the top ten. Per germline, CDR1 LNHDA and CDR2 SQIVND (reference sequence). This CDR3 region has 14 residues. V shed 4 bases and J 1 base; nucleotides not matched to a gene: 2. Sequencing was carried out using memory CD4+ T cells sorted from blood. Described subset: CD45RA-negative fraction. The V and J genes are TRBV19 and TRBJ1-1; 8 bases fit TRBD1. This TCR derives from a man aged 18 to 29 in good health. This chain's CDR3 is CASSKTGANTEAFF. The CDR3 coding sequence is TGTGCCAGTAGTAAGACAGGGGCGAACACTGAAGCTTTCTTT.